The rows below give T cell receptor beta chains drawn from one sample of a study of beta chain features in type 1 diabetes. Sequenced by immunoSEQ multiplex PCR; TCRdb stores in-frame clones only, minus some. This table has some 220,000 clones, approximately 11% appearing once. The material sequenced was central memory CD4+ T cells from blood. These receptors were collected from a man between 18 and 29 years old in good health. CDR3s include the opening cysteine and the closing phenylalanine or tryptophan. Each record gives: V gene, D gene, J gene, clone size, CDR3 DNA, CDR3 protein. D genes are given only for firm matches. Size values are once, few and many counts, or a class for expanded clones, and some rows have none.

V: TRBV5-6
D: -
J: TRBJ2-3
size: -
DNA: TGTGCCAGCAGAGGGGACTCTAATGGAGATACGCAGTATTTT
CDR3: CASRGDSNGDTQYF

V: TRBV10-3
D: -
J: TRBJ2-3
size: few
DNA: TGTGCCATCATGTTAGGAGATCCTTCCACAGATACGCAGTATTTT
CDR3: CAIMLGDPSTDTQYF

V: TRBV7-2
D: -
J: TRBJ2-7
size: -
DNA: TGTGCCAGCAGCCTTCAACTCTACGAGCAGTACTTC
CDR3: CASSLQLYEQYF

V: TRBV29-1
D: TRBD2
J: TRBJ2-2
size: few
DNA: TGCAGCGTGTCGCGGGGGGCGGCCGGGGAGCTGTTTTTT
CDR3: CSVSRGAAGELFF

V: TRBV29-1
D: -
J: TRBJ2-1
size: many
DNA: TGCAGCGTCGCGGAGGGGCGGAATGAGCAGTTCTTC
CDR3: CSVAEGRNEQFF

V: TRBV19
D: -
J: TRBJ2-7
size: few
DNA: TGTGCCAGTAGTATAGAAGGGGCCCCGACCTACGAGCAGTACTTC
CDR3: CASSIEGAPTYEQYF

V: TRBV5-8
D: -
J: TRBJ2-7
size: -
DNA: TGTGCCAGCAGCCCGCGCGTGTCCAGGGCGAAGTACTTC
CDR3: CASSPRVSRAKYF

V: TRBV18
D: -
J: TRBJ2-2
size: few
DNA: TGTGCCAGCTCACCGGAGGGGCAAGGCTCCGGGGAGCTGTTTTTT
CDR3: CASSPEGQGSGELFF

V: TRBV5-5
D: TRBD1
J: TRBJ2-1
size: many
DNA: TGTGCCAGCAGCTCTCTCGGGACAGGGGTCAATGAGCAGTTCTTC
CDR3: CASSSLGTGVNEQFF

V: TRBV7-2
D: -
J: TRBJ2-7
size: few
DNA: TGTGCCAGCAGCTTTTCCAGGGACTCCTACGAGCAGTACTTC
CDR3: CASSFSRDSYEQYF

V: TRBV5-1
D: -
J: TRBJ1-1
size: few
DNA: TGCGCCAGCAGCTTGTTTCAGGGGATCGCTGAAGCTTTCTTT
CDR3: CASSLFQGIAEAFF

V: TRBV5-6
D: -
J: TRBJ2-5
size: -
DNA: TGTGCCAGCAGCGTTTCATCTGGAGAGACCCAGTACTTC
CDR3: CASSVSSGETQYF

V: TRBV7-9
D: -
J: TRBJ2-5
size: -
DNA: TGTGCCAGCAGCTTAGATTGGGCCCAGTACTTC
CDR3: CASSLDWAQYF

V: TRBV7-6
D: -
J: TRBJ1-1
size: few
DNA: TGTGCCAGCAGCCTCTCCGGGAACACTGAAGCTTTCTTT
CDR3: CASSLSGNTEAFF

V: TRBV28
D: -
J: TRBJ2-7
size: few
DNA: TGTGCCAGCAGTTCGGGCCAGTTCCCATGGGGGCAGTACTTC
CDR3: CASSSGQFPWGQYF

V: TRBV30
D: -
J: TRBJ1-6
size: few
DNA: TGTGCCTGGAGTGTAACAGGGTTGCAATCACCCCTCCACTTT
CDR3: CAWSVTGLQSPLHF

V: TRBV7-2
D: TRBD2
J: TRBJ2-7
size: few
DNA: TGTGCCAGCAGCCTCAGACTAGCGGGGGGCTACGAGCAGTACTTC
CDR3: CASSLRLAGGYEQYF

V: TRBV7-2
D: TRBD1
J: TRBJ2-7
size: -
DNA: TGTGCCAGCAGCACCTCTACAGGGGTCAGCTACGAGCAGTACTTC
CDR3: CASSTSTGVSYEQYF